These 25 T cell receptor beta chains share one sample of origin, sequenced in a study of T cell responses to AZD1222 COVID-19 vaccine. Assay used: immunoSEQ multiplex PCR; TCRdb lists only in-frame clones, some missing. The sample yields 150,000 or so clones, 70% to 90% seen once. The source was peripheral blood, collected on day 0 of MenACWY control vaccination. The receptors stem from an adult in good health.

This chain uses TRBV19 with TRBJ1-2, with 9 nucleotides matching TRBD1. The CDR3 consists of 14 residues. The germline V gene encodes CDR1 LNHDA and CDR2 SQIVND (reference sequence). With V trimmed by 4 bases and J by 2 bases, 2 bases remained unmatched. CDR3 region: CASSSGQGNYGYTF. As DNA, the CDR3 is TGTGCCAGTAGTAGCGGACAGGGGAACTATGGCTACACCTTC. The full variable domain, its missing parts supplied by reference TRBV19 and TRBJ1-2, is DGGITQSPKYLFRKEGQNVTLSCEQNLNHDAMYWYRQDPGQGLRLIYYSQIVNDFQKGDIAEGYSVSREKKESFPLTVTSAQKNPTAFYLCASSSGQGNYGYTFGSGTRLTVV.

The chain is built from TRBV7-2 and TRBJ1-4; unclear D gene. The CDR3 covers 16 residues. The germline V gene encodes CDR1 SGHTA and CDR2 FQGNSA. V was cut by 2 bases and J by 6 bases, with 16 bases left in between. The CDR3 nucleotides read TGTGCCAGCAGCTTACGGCGGGATGGTACGGATGAAAAACTGTTTTTT. Translation: CASSLRRDGTDEKLFF.

The chain couples TRBV6-5 to TRBJ2-7; 12 bases align to TRBD2. The V and J ends lost 6 bases and 3 bases, in that order; junction bases with no gene match: 6. The CDR3 length is 15 residues. In germline, CDR1 is MNHEY, CDR2 SVGAGI. The chain's CDR3 is CASRDGLAGHYEQYF. The CDR3 region has the DNA TGTGCCAGCAGGGACGGACTAGCGGGACACTACGAGCAGTACTTC.

This clone was counted between two and nine times. This sequence joins TRBV5-1 and TRBJ1-1; D may be TRBD1 (5 bases). Germline CDR1 and CDR2: SGHRS and YFSETQ. CDR3 size: 13 residues. Trimming removed 4 bases at V and 11 bases at J, with 18 bases between. In DNA, the CDR3 is TGCGCCAGCAGCCTCGGGGACTCAAGGAGGGCTTTCTTT. Protein product: CASSLGDSRRAFF.

CDR3: CASSQDGEDSNYGYTF. For the CDR3, the DNA is TGCGCCAGCAGCCAAGATGGAGAGGATAGCAACTATGGCTACACCTTC. V is TRBV4-3 and J is TRBJ1-2; D not resolved. Germline V gives CDR1 LGHNA, CDR2 YSLEER. V gave up 0 bases and J gave up 2 bases, with 13 bases separating them. The CDR3 covers 16 residues.

The chain couples TRBV18 to TRBJ2-5, with D perhaps matching TRBD2 (6 bases). Germline values: CDR1 KGHSH, CDR2 LQKENI. The CDR3 contains 16 residues. Between the trimmed V and J ends, which lost 2 bases and 5 bases, there was a span of 18 bases. CDR3 protein: CASSPLTGTRGETQYF. The CDR3, as DNA: TGTGCCAGCTCACCATTAACTGGGACTCGGGGGGAGACCCAGTACTTC.

The genes are TRBV7-9 and TRBJ1-1; D remains unclear. Trimming cost V 3 bases and J 1 base, with 9 bases left between them. This CDR3 region has 14 residues. Germline V gives CDR1 SEHNR, CDR2 FQNEAQ (reference sequence). CDR3 in DNA: TGTGCCAGCAGCTTCGGTCCCGGGAACACTGAAGCTTTCTTT. The encoded protein is CASSFGPGNTEAFF.

This chain uses TRBV19 with TRBJ1-4; tentative D call: TRBD1 (5 bases). In germline, CDR1 is LNHDA, CDR2 SQIVND (reference sequence). V gave up 5 bases and J gave up 0 bases, with 13 bases separating them. This CDR3 is 16 amino acids long. The CDR3 here is CASSVQQVATNEKLFF. As DNA, the CDR3 is TGTGCCAGTAGTGTACAACAGGTTGCAACTAATGAAAAACTGTTTTTT. The variable domain in full, completed from reference TRBV19 and TRBJ1-4, reads DGGITQSPKYLFRKEGQNVTLSCEQNLNHDAMYWYRQDPGQGLRLIYYSQIVNDFQKGDIAEGYSVSREKKESFPLTVTSAQKNPTAFYLCASSVQQVATNEKLFFGSGTQLSVL.

The chain uses TRBV5-4 and TRBJ1-1, with TRBD1 matching over 7 bases. V shed 3 bases and J 11 bases; nucleotides not matched to a gene: 13. CDR1 SGHNT and CDR2 YYREEE come from the germline V gene (reference sequence). The CDR3 covers 14 residues. CDR3 amino acids: CASSSTQGGKGAFF. The CDR3 DNA is TGTGCCAGCAGCTCCACGCAGGGGGGGAAAGGGGCTTTCTTT.

The chain employs TRBV5-1 and TRBJ1-2, with 7 bases matching TRBD1. Germline V lookup: CDR1 SGHRS, CDR2 YFSETQ. The junction had 8 bases not matched to a gene; V was cut back by 4 bases and J by 2 bases. This CDR3 has 15 residues. The CDR3 spells CASSLRDSPNYGYTF. The CDR3 DNA is TGCGCCAGCAGCCTCAGGGACAGCCCCAACTATGGCTACACCTTC.

The chain joins TRBV28 to TRBJ1-2; D not resolved. The ends were cut back, 6 bases at V and 8 bases at J, with 16 bases in the middle. The V gene's germline CDR1 is MDHEN and CDR2 SYDVKM. The CDR3 has 13 amino acids. CDR3 coding DNA: TGTGCCAGCAGGCTTAGGGATAACTCGGGCTACACCTTC. It encodes CASRLRDNSGYTF.

The V and J genes are TRBV4-2 and TRBJ1-6, with 8 nucleotides matching TRBD1. Germline V CDR1 and CDR2: LGHNA, YNFKEQ. The CDR3 is 15 residues long. The ends lost 4 bases at V and 9 bases at J; junction bases unmatched: 8. CDR3 sequence (DNA): TGTGCCAGCAGCCGGTTGGACAGGGCCGGTTCACCCCTCCACTTT. It specifies CASSRLDRAGSPLHF.

As to this clone: Other DNA variants within this sample encode the same CDR3. This rearrangement joins TRBV12-3 or TRBV12-4 to TRBJ1-1; D is ambiguous. V was shortened by 1 base and J by 1 base, with 4 bases between the two germline ends. This CDR3 has 13 residues. The CDR3: CASSLGENTEAFF. The DNA of the CDR3 is TGTGCCAGCAGTTTAGGCGAGAACACTGAAGCTTTCTTT.

J is TRBJ1-2 and V is TRBV5-6; 8 bases are a match to TRBD1. The germline V gene encodes CDR1 SGHDT and CDR2 YYEEEE. The CDR3 sequence is 17 residues long. V lost 4 bases to trimming and J lost 4 bases; unmatched junction nucleotides: 15. The CDR3, as DNA: TGTGCCAGCAGCGGCGACAGGGGCCATTCAGAAGGCTATGGCTACACCTTC. It specifies CASSGDRGHSEGYGYTF. Variable domain in full (rest from reference TRBV5-6 and TRBJ1-2): DAGVTQSPTHLIKTRGQQVTLRCSPKSGHDTVSWYQQALGQGPQFIFQYYEEEERQRGNFPDRFSGHQFPNYSSELNVNALLLGDSALYLCASSGDRGHSEGYGYTFGSGTRLTVV.

The chain carries TRBV18 and TRBJ1-1; tentatively, D is TRBD1 (5 bases). Germline V CDR1 and CDR2: KGHSH, LQKENI. The germline V and J ends were trimmed by 8 bases and 1 base, with 11 bases remaining between them. The CDR3 extends over 13 amino acids. CDR3 DNA: TGTGCCAGCCTCCGGGACCAGAACACTGAAGCTTTCTTT. It specifies CASLRDQNTEAFF.

The chain couples TRBV5-1 to TRBJ1-1; possible D gene TRBD1, 5 bases. Germline V gene sequence: CDR1 SGHRS, CDR2 YFSETQ. The length of the CDR3 is 14 residues. Deletions cut 2 bases from V and 5 bases from J, with 13 bases between. The CDR3 spells CASSLQVLRTEAFF. CDR3 nucleotides: TGCGCCAGCAGCTTACAGGTCTTGAGGACTGAAGCTTTCTTT.

The J gene is TRBJ1-3, the V gene TRBV6-1, with TRBD1 matching 7 bases. The germline gives CDR1 MNHNS, CDR2 SASEGT. Trimming at V came to 6 bases and at J to 4 bases, leaving 3 bases not matched to a gene. The CDR3 is 13 amino acids. The CDR3 region is CASRSDRGNTIYF. CDR3 nucleotide sequence: TGTGCCAGCAGGTCGGACAGGGGAAACACCATATATTTT.

V is TRBV7-2 and J is TRBJ2-3; 11 nucleotides match TRBD2. The CDR3 totals 15 residues. Germline CDR1 and CDR2: SGHTA and FQGNSA. The V and J ends lost 5 bases and 6 bases, in that order; junction bases with no gene match: 7. The CDR3 DNA sequence: TGTGCCAGCAGCAGCCGGACTAGCGGGTTTGATACGCAGTATTTT. Amino acid sequence: CASSSRTSGFDTQYF.

The chain employs TRBV20-1 and TRBJ2-5; D gene unclear. Trimming took 5 bases from V and 5 from J, leaving 9 bases between them. The CDR3 length is 11 residues. The germline V gene has CDR1 DFQATT and CDR2 SNEGSKA (reference sequence). The CDR3 loop reads CSAEGAETQYF. CDR3 in DNA: TGCAGTGCTGAAGGAGCGGAGACCCAGTACTTC.

The chain combines TRBV5-6 with TRBJ1-1; the match to TRBD1 covers 9 bases. This CDR3 spans 16 amino acids. Per germline, CDR1 SGHDT and CDR2 YYEEEE. V gave up 2 bases and J gave up 2 bases; unmatched junction bases: 7. CDR3: CASSLMRQGGNTEAFF. CDR3 nucleotides: TGTGCCAGCAGCTTAATGCGACAGGGGGGCAACACTGAAGCTTTCTTT. Full variable domain (remainder filled in from reference TRBV5-6 and TRBJ1-1): DAGVTQSPTHLIKTRGQQVTLRCSPKSGHDTVSWYQQALGQGPQFIFQYYEEEERQRGNFPDRFSGHQFPNYSSELNVNALLLGDSALYLCASSLMRQGGNTEAFFGQGTRLTVV.

The chain uses TRBV11-2 and TRBJ1-3; D might be TRBD1 (5 bases). Germline V lookup: CDR1 SGHAT, CDR2 FQNNGV. The CDR3 is 19 residues long. The V end was cut by 4 bases, the J end by 0 bases, with 22 bases between. This CDR3 is CASSSWSKTEYFSGNTIYF. CDR3 nucleotide sequence: TGTGCCAGCAGCTCTTGGTCCAAGACAGAATATTTCTCTGGAAACACCATATATTTT. The full variable domain, completed using reference TRBV11-2 and TRBJ1-3, is EAGVAQSPRYKIIEKRQSVAFWCNPISGHATLYWYQQILGQGPKLLIQFQNNGVVDDSQLPKDRFSAERLKGVDSTLKIQPAKLEDSAVYLCASSSWSKTEYFSGNTIYFGEGSWLTVV.

The V and J genes are TRBV9 and TRBJ1-1; perhaps TRBD1 as D (5 bases). This CDR3 comprises 13 residues. Germline V gene data show CDR1 as SGDLS and CDR2 as YYNGEE. Trimming took off 1 base at V and 1 base at J, with 5 bases between the two ends. CDR3 bases: TGTGCCAGCAGCGTACAGGGGAACACTGAAGCTTTCTTT. Its translation: CASSVQGNTEAFF.

The genes are TRBV5-1 and TRBJ1-3, with D perhaps TRBD1 (6 bases). The CDR3 totals 16 residues. V lost 2 bases and J lost 1, with 13 bases in between. CDR1 SGHRS and CDR2 YFSETQ come from the germline V gene. The CDR3 spells CASSLSRQGSGNTIYF. CDR3 sequence (DNA): TGCGCCAGCAGCTTAAGTCGGCAGGGGTCTGGAAACACCATATATTTT.

The chain joins TRBV7-3 to TRBJ1-2; D possibly corresponds to TRBD1 (5 bases). CDR1 SGHTA and CDR2 FQGTGA come from the germline V gene. V was shortened by 5 bases and J by 2 bases, with 12 bases between the two germline ends. CDR3 length equals 14 residues. This CDR3 reads CASSPAGGNYGYTF. CDR3 sequence (DNA): TGTGCCAGCAGCCCAGCGGGGGGGAACTATGGCTACACCTTC.

V is TRBV3-1 (or the pseudogene TRBV3-2) and J is TRBJ1-6; TRBD1 matches 7 bases. V trimming: 4 bases; J trimming: 5 bases; junction bases outside the gene matches: 5. CDR3 length: 15 amino acids. CDR1 is LGHDT, CDR2 YNNKEL, per germline (reference sequence). CDR3 coding DNA: TGTGCCAGCAGCCCGCAGGGGGTTAATAATTCACCCCTCCACTTT. Its translation is CASSPQGVNNSPLHF.